Given below is one TCR beta chain in context. Its antigen is not known. This sample was taken from a study of OX40 agonist ivuxolimab in advanced cancers. General study findings and limits: More expanded clones were found, on average, in CD8+ than in CD4+ T cells. Patients who responded partially at 0.1-3.0 mg/kg showed clonal expansion ranking among the lowest.

Here immunoSEQ multiplex PCR was the method, and the copy in TCRdb shows in-frame clones only, minus some. The sample consists of approximately 64,000 clones, 88% of them appearing once. The sequencing here drew on CD4+ or CD8+ T cells sorted from blood, taken in a trial of the OX40 agonist ivuxolimab. The clonotype was recovered from an adult with an advanced solid tumor such as melanoma, head and neck, liver or kidney cancer.

CDR3 loop: CASSPANINQPQHF. The CDR3 bases are TGTGCCAGTAGTCCGGCGAACATCAATCAGCCCCAGCATTTT. The chain employs TRBV19 and TRBJ1-5; D is undetermined. Germline loops: CDR1 LNHDA, CDR2 SQIVND (reference sequence). Trimming pared 5 bases from V and 3 bases from J, leaving 11 bases between. The CDR3 has 14 amino acids. Combining the CDR3 with reference TRBV19 and TRBJ1-5 gives the whole variable domain DGGITQSPKYLFRKEGQNVTLSCEQNLNHDAMYWYRQDPGQGLRLIYYSQIVNDFQKGDIAEGYSVSREKKESFPLTVTSAQKNPTAFYLCASSPANINQPQHFGDGTRLSIL.